Here is one TCR beta chain with its context. The antigen remains unidentified. This specimen comes from a study of CD8 T cells in ankylosing spondylitis. Overall study results and limits: From matched ankylosing spondylitis synovial fluid, disease-linked clones were reportedly recovered at significantly enriched levels. Typical of ankylosing spondylitis blood, it appeared, was a TCR beta motif of seven to nine highly homologous variants.

TCRdb fed the 5' RACE reads into MiXCR, producing one record per CDR3 protein. This table holds under 450,000 distinct CDR3 sequences, roughly 18% found once. Between the trimmed V and J ends, which lost 3 bases and 3 bases, there was a span of 8 bases. CDR1 is SGHNT, CDR2 YENEEA, per germline. This CDR3 has 14 residues. What was sequenced was blood, either unsorted or a sorted T cell fraction (not recorded which). The gene calls are TRBV11-3 and TRBJ2-2, with unresolved D. The TCR comes from a male donor with ankylosing spondylitis. The chain's CDR3 is CASSFTRYTGELFF. The CDR3 DNA is TGTGCCAGCAGCTTCACGCGGTACACCGGGGAGCTGTTTTTT. The variable domain in full, completed from reference TRBV11-3 and TRBJ2-2, reads EAGVVQSPRYKIIEKKQPVAFWCNPISGHNTLYWYLQNLGQGPELLIRYENEEAVDDSQLPKDRFSAERLKGVDSTLKIQPAELGDSAVYLCASSFTRYTGELFFGEGSRLTVL.